This T cell receptor (beta chain) was captured in a study of OX40 agonist ivuxolimab in advanced cancers. About the full investigation: Ivuxolimab, which targeted the costimulatory receptor OX40 (CD134), was an agonistic, fully human IgG2 monoclonal antibody. Intravenous ivuxolimab was administered to patients every 2 weeks at six dose levels: 0.01, 0.1, 0.3, 1.5, 3 and 10 mg/kg. Among the roughly 50 dose-escalation patients, some 20 had hepatocellular carcinoma, about 15 melanoma, 9 renal cell carcinoma and 9 head and neck cancer. The dose-escalation cohort was about 86% male with a mean age of approximately 60 years, ranging from roughly 20 to 80. Prior anti-PD-1, anti-PD-L1 or anti-CTLA-4 therapy was permitted, and checkpoint inhibitors had been received by around 39% of dose-escalation patients. Partial responses occurred in three dose-escalation patients: two with cutaneous melanoma and one with hepatocellular carcinoma. Peripheral TCRbeta sequencing was intended to test whether TCR sequence diversity was altered and clonal T-cell expansion was caused by ivuxolimab. The paper covers the monotherapy dose-escalation part of the phase I ivuxolimab trial, which included N = 52 patients. Results and caveats for the whole study, not just this receptor: In the 0.1-3.0 mg/kg groups, partial responders had among the lowest normalized peripheral clonal expansion, particularly in CD8+ T cells. The antigen specificity of the clonally expanded peripheral T cells was not determined. Low levels of normalized T-cell clonal expansion were also seen in some patients who did not respond. At doses from 0.1 to 3.0 mg/kg, clonal expansion was seen in both CD4+ and CD8+ blood T cells between baseline and week 6. After ivuxolimab, CD8+ T cells had more expanded clones than CD4+ T cells on average.

The germline V gene encodes CDR1 SGHAT and CDR2 FQDESV (reference sequence). The CDR3 numbers 15 residues from cysteine through phenylalanine. Kept here is only the CDR3 DNA, which spans 45 bases and is read in frame from base 1. Clipping removes 5 bases from V and 3 bases from J, with 6 as the unmatched junction base count. Patients with autoimmune disease history or receiving systemic immunosuppression were excluded from the trial. Peripheral blood for TCR sequencing was collected from all dose cohorts at baseline, on cycle 4 day 1, and on cycle 7 day 1. The samples were drawn from a first-in-human, open-label, multicenter phase I dose-escalation trial of ivuxolimab. Adults with locally advanced or metastatic melanoma, renal cell, hepatocellular, or head and neck squamous cell carcinoma were enrolled in the trial. CD4+ and CD8+ T cells were sorted separately from peripheral blood before TCR sequencing.

For sequencing of the TCRbeta CDR3 region, genomic DNA was extracted from the sorted cells. The immunoSEQ Assay was used for sequencing of TCRbeta CDR3 regions. The table comes from immuneACCESS by way of TCRdb, which keeps in-frame sequences with V and J called. Part of the clones is missing from these tables; in studies checked, under half for an unresolved V gene and the rest for unknown reasons. Counted in this sample were approximately 69,000 clones; around four fifths of them appeared once. The top ten clones comprise under 3% of the sample. This clone was seen only a few times. Its antigen has not been determined. It has no much larger one-base neighbor in the sample; base qualities were not kept.

The chain is made from TRBV11-1 and TRBJ2-7; 11 of the junction bases match TRBD1. The sequence was obtained from an adult with an advanced solid tumor such as melanoma, head and neck, liver or kidney cancer. The material was CD4+ or CD8+ T cells sorted from blood, obtained in a trial of the OX40 agonist ivuxolimab. Here is the DNA: TGTGCCAGCAGCACCCGGACAGGGGGCCTCTACGAGCAGTACTTC. It encodes CASSTRTGGLYEQYF.